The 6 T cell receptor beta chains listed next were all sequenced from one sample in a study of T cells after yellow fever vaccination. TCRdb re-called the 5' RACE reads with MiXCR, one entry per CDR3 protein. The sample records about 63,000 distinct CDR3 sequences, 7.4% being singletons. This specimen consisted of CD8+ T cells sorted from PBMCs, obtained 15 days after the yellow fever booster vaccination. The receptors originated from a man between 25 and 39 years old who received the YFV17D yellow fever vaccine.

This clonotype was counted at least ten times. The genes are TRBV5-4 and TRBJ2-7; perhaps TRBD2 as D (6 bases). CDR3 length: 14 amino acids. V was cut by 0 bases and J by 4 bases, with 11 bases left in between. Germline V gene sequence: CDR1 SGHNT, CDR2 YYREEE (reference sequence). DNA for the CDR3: TGTGCCAGCAGCTTGGAGGAGGGTCCGTACGAGCAGTACTTC. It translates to CASSLEEGPYEQYF.

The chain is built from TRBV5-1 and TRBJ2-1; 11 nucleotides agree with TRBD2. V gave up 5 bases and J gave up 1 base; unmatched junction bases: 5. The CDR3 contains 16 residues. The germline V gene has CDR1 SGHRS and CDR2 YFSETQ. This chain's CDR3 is CASSTLAGASYNEQFF. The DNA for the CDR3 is TGCGCCAGCAGTACACTAGCGGGAGCATCCTACAATGAGCAGTTCTTC. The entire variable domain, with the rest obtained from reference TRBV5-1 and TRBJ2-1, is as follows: KAGVTQTPRYLIKTRGQQVTLSCSPISGHRSVSWYQQTPGQGLQFLFEYFSETQRNKGNFPGRFSGRQFSNSRSEMNVSTLELGDSALYLCASSTLAGASYNEQFFGPGTRLTVL.

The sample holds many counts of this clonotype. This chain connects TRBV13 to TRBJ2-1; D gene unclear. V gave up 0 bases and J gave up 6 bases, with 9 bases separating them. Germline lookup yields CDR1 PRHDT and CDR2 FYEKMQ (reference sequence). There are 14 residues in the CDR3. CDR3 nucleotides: TGTGCCAGCAGCTTAGGGCGTCCCCCCAATGAGCAGTTCTTC. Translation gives CASSLGRPPNEQFF.

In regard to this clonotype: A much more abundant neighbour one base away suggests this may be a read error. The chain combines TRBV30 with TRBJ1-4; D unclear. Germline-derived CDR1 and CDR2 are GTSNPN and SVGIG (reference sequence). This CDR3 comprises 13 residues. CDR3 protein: CAWSTLFNDKLFF. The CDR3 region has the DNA TGTGCCTGGAGTACCCTTTTTAATGATAAACTGTTTTTT.

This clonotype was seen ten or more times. The CDR3 is CASSLGVRVPDTQYF. For the CDR3, the DNA is TGTGCCAGCAGCTTAGGGGTCAGGGTCCCAGATACGCAGTATTTT. V and J are TRBV7-2 and TRBJ2-3; possibly TRBD1 for D (5 bases). Deletions cut 1 base from V and 4 bases from J, with 12 bases between. The CDR3 contains 15 residues. The germline CDR1 and CDR2 sequences are SGHTA and FQGNSA. Full variable domain (outside the CDR3, taken from reference TRBV7-2 and TRBJ2-3): GAGVSQSPSNKVTEKGKDVELRCDPISGHTALYWYRQSLGQGLEFLIYFQGNSAPDKSGLPSDRFSAERTGGSVSTLTIQRTQQEDSAVYLCASSLGVRVPDTQYFGPGTRLTVL.

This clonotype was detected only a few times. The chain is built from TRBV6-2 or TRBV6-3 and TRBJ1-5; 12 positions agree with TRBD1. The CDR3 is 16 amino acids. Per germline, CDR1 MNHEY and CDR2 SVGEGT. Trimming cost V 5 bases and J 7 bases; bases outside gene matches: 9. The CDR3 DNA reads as TGTGCCAGCAGTACCGCGGGACAGGGGGCGAGGCAGCCCCAGCATTTT. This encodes CASSTAGQGARQPQHF.